The 13 T cell receptor beta chains below come from one sample, sequenced in a study of PD-1 blockade in mismatch repair-deficient tumors. Clones were read by immunoSEQ multiplex PCR, and TCRdb kept only the in-frame ones, dropping some. The table lists some 110,000 clones, around 80% of them singletons. The sample consisted of peripheral blood, taken 60 weeks after starting pembrolizumab. The receptors come from an adult with mismatch repair-deficient cancer.

The chain uses TRBV19 and TRBJ1-2; D perhaps matches TRBD1 (6 bases). Trimming pared 5 bases from V and 3 bases from J, leaving 16 bases between. There are 15 residues in the CDR3. Germline loops: CDR1 LNHDA, CDR2 SQIVND (reference sequence). CDR3 loop: CASSPDSLPHYGYTF. In DNA, the CDR3 is TGTGCCAGTAGTCCGGACAGCCTGCCTCACTATGGCTACACCTTC.

This sequence joins TRBV5-8 and TRBJ2-7; D remains unclear. Between the trimmed V and J ends, which lost 0 bases and 3 bases, there was a span of 10 bases. The CDR3 covers 14 residues. CDR1 and CDR2 (germline): SGHTS, YDEGEE. The CDR3 bases are TGTGCCAGCAGCTTGGGGCCCCGCCTCTACGAGCAGTACTTC. Its translation: CASSLGPRLYEQYF.

This chain joins TRBV18 and TRBJ1-5, with D perhaps TRBD1 (5 bases). Germline lookup yields CDR1 KGHSH and CDR2 LQKENI. The CDR3 loop spans 13 amino acids. V lost 3 bases, J lost 3 bases, and 6 bases lay in between. CDR3 sequence reads: CASSPDNNQPQHF. The CDR3 bases are TGTGCCAGCTCACCGGACAACAATCAGCCCCAGCATTTT.

The rearrangement joins TRBV5-4 to TRBJ2-1, with 9 bases identical to TRBD2. There are 18 residues in the CDR3. Germline assignment: CDR1 SGHNT and CDR2 YYREEE (reference sequence). The V gene end was trimmed by 0 bases and the J gene end by 6 bases; junction bases not matched to a gene: 13. The CDR3 coding sequence is TGTGCCAGCAGCTTGGGTAGCGGGGGTTCTTACTCGTCCAATGAGCAGTTCTTC. Amino acids: CASSLGSGGSYSSNEQFF.

The V gene is TRBV10-3, the J gene TRBJ2-2; D could derive from TRBD1 or TRBD2 (6 bases each). From germline, CDR1 is ENHRY and CDR2 SYGVKD. The CDR3 is 16 residues long. V dropped 4 bases and J dropped 0 bases, with 12 bases sitting between them. DNA of the CDR3: TGTGCCATCAGTGCGATTGGGGGGCCGAACACCGGGGAGCTGTTTTTT. Its protein is CAISAIGGPNTGELFF.

With respect to this clone: Within the sample, other DNA sequences also encode this same CDR3. V is TRBV5-4 and J is TRBJ2-1; TRBD1 aligns across 11 bases. Germline values: CDR1 SGHNT, CDR2 YYREEE (reference sequence). The CDR3 totals 15 residues. V gave up 3 bases and J gave up 4 bases; unmatched junction bases: 3. CDR3 protein: CASSSGTGGYNEQFF. For the CDR3, the DNA is TGTGCCAGCAGCTCCGGGACAGGGGGATACAATGAGCAGTTCTTC.

This rearrangement joins TRBV5-7 to TRBJ1-5; D is undetermined. TRBV5-7 is placed among ORFs of uncertain function. Trimming removed 1 base at V and 2 bases at J, with 7 bases between. This CDR3 contains 14 residues. Here the CDR3 DNA reads TGTGCCAGCAGCTTGTGTCAGGGCAATCAGCCCCAGCATTTT. Translating it yields CASSLCQGNQPQHF.

The J gene is TRBJ1-1, the V gene TRBV18; D is perhaps TRBD1 (6 bases). The CDR3 consists of 13 residues. V was shortened by 8 bases and J by 0 bases, with 10 bases between the two germline ends. Per the germline V gene, CDR1 is KGHSH and CDR2 is LQKENI. CDR3 sequence reads: CASNQGMNTEAFF. In DNA form, the CDR3 reads TGTGCCAGCAATCAGGGGATGAACACTGAAGCTTTCTTT. The full variable domain, in which reference TRBV18 and TRBJ1-1 provide the parts outside the CDR3, is NAGVMQNPRHLVRRRGQEARLRCSPMKGHSHVYWYRQLPEEGLKFMVYLQKENIIDESGMPKERFSAEFPKEGPSILRIQQVVRGDSAAYFCASNQGMNTEAFFGQGTRLTVV.

This CDR3 reads CASSLGASSYEQYF. For the CDR3, the DNA is TGTGCCAGCAGCTTAGGGGCTAGCTCCTACGAGCAGTACTTC. The chain joins TRBV7-8 to TRBJ2-7, with unresolved D. This CDR3 has 14 residues. Trimming cost V 1 base and J 0 bases, with 7 bases left between them. Germline V gives CDR1 SGHVS, CDR2 FQNEAQ.

The chain has TRBV2 and TRBJ2-5; 9 bases map to TRBD2. This CDR3 has 15 amino acids. Germline values: CDR1 SNHLY, CDR2 FYNNEI. With V trimmed by 2 bases and J by 5 bases, 6 bases remained unmatched. The DNA for the CDR3 is TGTGCCAGCAGTGAATGGCTAGCGGGATTGGAGACCCAGTACTTC. This encodes CASSEWLAGLETQYF.

This clone came up a few times. The V call is TRBV19, the J call TRBJ1-5, with TRBD1 matching 9 bases. The CDR3 has 14 amino acids. The ends lost 7 bases at V and 5 bases at J; junction bases unmatched: 6. In germline, CDR1 is LNHDA, CDR2 SQIVND (reference sequence). The CDR3 region has the DNA TGTGCCAGTAACCCAACAGGGGGCGATCAGCCCCAGCATTTT. Its protein is CASNPTGGDQPQHF.

With regard to this clone: Other DNA sequences of this sample code for an identical CDR3. The J gene is TRBJ2-1, the V gene TRBV27, with unresolved D. Germline CDR1 reads MNHEY; CDR2 reads SMNVEV (reference sequence). V shed 3 bases and J shed 4 bases, with 4 bases lying between them. The CDR3 covers 12 residues. CDR3 sequence reads: CASSFGYNEQFF. Here the CDR3 DNA reads TGTGCCAGCAGTTTTGGTTACAATGAGCAGTTCTTC.

This clone showed up many times. The chain carries TRBV7-3 and TRBJ1-1; 9 nucleotides line up with TRBD1. Trimming at V came to 1 base and at J to 12 bases, leaving 6 bases not matched to a gene. The germline CDR1 and CDR2 sequences are SGHTA and FQGTGA. The CDR3 sequence is 13 residues long. The CDR3 DNA follows: TGTGCCAGCAGCTTAATGGGACAGGGTCGGCCTTTCTTT. It encodes CASSLMGQGRPFF.